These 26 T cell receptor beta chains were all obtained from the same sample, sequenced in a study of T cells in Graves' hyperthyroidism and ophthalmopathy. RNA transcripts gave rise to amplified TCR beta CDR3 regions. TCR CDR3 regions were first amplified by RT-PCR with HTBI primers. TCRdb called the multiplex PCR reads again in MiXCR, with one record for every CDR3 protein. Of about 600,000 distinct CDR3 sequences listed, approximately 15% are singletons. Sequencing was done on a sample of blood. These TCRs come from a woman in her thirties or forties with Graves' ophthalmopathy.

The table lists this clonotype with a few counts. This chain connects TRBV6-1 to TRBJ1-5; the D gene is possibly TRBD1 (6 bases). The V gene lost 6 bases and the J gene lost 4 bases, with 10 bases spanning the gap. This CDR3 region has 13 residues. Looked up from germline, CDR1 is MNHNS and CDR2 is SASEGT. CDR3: CASRETGNQPQHF. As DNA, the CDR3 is TGTGCCAGCAGGGAAACAGGGAATCAGCCCCAGCATTTT.

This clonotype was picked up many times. The CDR3 coding sequence is TGCGCCAGCAGCCCTGGGTTAGAGACCCAGTACTTC. It yields the protein CASSPGLETQYF. The genes are TRBV5-1 and TRBJ2-5; D gene unclear. The CDR3 is 12 amino acids. V dropped 4 bases and J dropped 4 bases, with 8 bases sitting between them. Germline V gene data show CDR1 as SGHRS and CDR2 as YFSETQ.

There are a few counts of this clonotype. The CDR3 reads CASSPLPNEKLFF. The CDR3 nucleotides are TGTGCCAGCAGCCCCCTGCCTAATGAAAAACTGTTTTTT. The chain joins TRBV7-9 to TRBJ1-4; D is unresolved. CDR3 size: 13 residues. Trimming left V 5 bases short and J 3 bases short, with 7 bases between. In germline, CDR1 is SEHNR, CDR2 FQNEAQ (reference sequence).

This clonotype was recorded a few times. The CDR3 loop is CASSLPQGGTSTDTQYF. CDR3 nucleotides: TGTGCCAGCAGCTTACCTCAGGGGGGAACTAGCACAGATACGCAGTATTTT. The V and J genes are TRBV7-9 and TRBJ2-3; D may be TRBD1 (7 bases). The CDR3 has 17 residues. V was cut by 2 bases and J by 0 bases, with 15 bases left in between. Per the germline V gene, CDR1 is SEHNR and CDR2 is FQNEAQ (reference sequence). Complete variable domain (other parts from reference TRBV7-9 and TRBJ2-3): DTGVSQNPRHKITKRGQNVTFRCDPISEHNRLYWYRQTLGQGPEFLTYFQNEAQLEKSRLLSDRFSAERPKGSFSTLEIQRTEQGDSAMYLCASSLPQGGTSTDTQYFGPGTRLTVL.

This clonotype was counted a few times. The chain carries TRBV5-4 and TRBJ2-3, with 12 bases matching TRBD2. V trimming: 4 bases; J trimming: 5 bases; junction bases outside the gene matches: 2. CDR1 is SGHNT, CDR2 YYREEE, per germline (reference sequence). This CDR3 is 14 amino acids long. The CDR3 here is CASSQGLAGDTQYF. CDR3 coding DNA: TGTGCCAGCAGCCAGGGACTAGCGGGAGATACGCAGTATTTT.

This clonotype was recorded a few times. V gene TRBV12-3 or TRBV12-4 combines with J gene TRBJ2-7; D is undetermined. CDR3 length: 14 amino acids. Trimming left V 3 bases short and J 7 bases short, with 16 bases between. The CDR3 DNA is TGTGCCAGCAGTTTTTTCGCCACCTCCGGAGAGCAGTACTTC. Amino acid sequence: CASSFFATSGEQYF.

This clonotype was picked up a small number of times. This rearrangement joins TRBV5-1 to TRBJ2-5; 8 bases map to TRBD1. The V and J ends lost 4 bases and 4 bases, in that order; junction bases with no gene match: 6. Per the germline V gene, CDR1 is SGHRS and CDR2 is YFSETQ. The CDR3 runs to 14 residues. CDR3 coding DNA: TGCGCCAGCAGCGTAGACAGGGGCCGAGAGACCCAGTACTTC. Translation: CASSVDRGRETQYF.

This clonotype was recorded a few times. CDR3 loop: CASREAGDSYNEQFF. The CDR3 DNA reads TGCGCCAGCAGGGAAGCGGGAGACTCCTACAATGAGCAGTTCTTC. This rearrangement joins TRBV5-1 to TRBJ2-1, with 8 nucleotides matching TRBD2. Per the germline V gene, CDR1 is SGHRS and CDR2 is YFSETQ. The junction had 4 bases not matched to a gene; V was cut back by 5 bases and J by 0 bases. The CDR3 is 15 residues long.

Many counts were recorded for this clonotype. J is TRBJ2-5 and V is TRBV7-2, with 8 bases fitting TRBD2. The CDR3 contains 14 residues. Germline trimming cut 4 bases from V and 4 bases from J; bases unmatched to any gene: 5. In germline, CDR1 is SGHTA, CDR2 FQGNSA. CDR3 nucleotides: TGTGCCAGCAGCTCTCAGCGGGGGTCAGAGACCCAGTACTTC. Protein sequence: CASSSQRGSETQYF.

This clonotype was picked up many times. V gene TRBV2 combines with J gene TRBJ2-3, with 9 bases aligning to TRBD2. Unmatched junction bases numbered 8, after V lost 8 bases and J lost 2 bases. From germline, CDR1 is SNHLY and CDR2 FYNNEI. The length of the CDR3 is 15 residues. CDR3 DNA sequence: TGTGCCAGCCCCCTCCTAGCGGGAACCACAGATACGCAGTATTTT. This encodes CASPLLAGTTDTQYF.

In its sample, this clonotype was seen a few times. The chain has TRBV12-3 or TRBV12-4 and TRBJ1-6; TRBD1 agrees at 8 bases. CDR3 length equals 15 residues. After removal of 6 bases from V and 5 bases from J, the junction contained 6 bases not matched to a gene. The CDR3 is CASSRTGPDNSPLHF. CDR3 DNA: TGTGCCAGCAGCCGGACAGGGCCAGATAATTCACCCCTCCACTTT.

CDR3: CASSLGTSGGAGNEQFF. The DNA of the CDR3 is TGTGCCAGCAGCCTCGGGACTAGCGGGGGCGCGGGGAATGAGCAGTTCTTC. The chain is built from TRBV11-2 and TRBJ2-1; the match to TRBD2 covers 14 bases. Germline CDR1 SGHAT, CDR2 FQNNGV. V was clipped by 5 bases and J by 7 bases; unmatched bases: 10. The CDR3 is 17 residues long.

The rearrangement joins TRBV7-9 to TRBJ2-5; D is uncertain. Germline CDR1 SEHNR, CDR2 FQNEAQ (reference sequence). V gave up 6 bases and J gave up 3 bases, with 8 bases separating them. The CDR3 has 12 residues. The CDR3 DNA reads TGTGCCAGCAGGATAGGGAAAGAGACCCAGTACTTC. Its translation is CASRIGKETQYF.

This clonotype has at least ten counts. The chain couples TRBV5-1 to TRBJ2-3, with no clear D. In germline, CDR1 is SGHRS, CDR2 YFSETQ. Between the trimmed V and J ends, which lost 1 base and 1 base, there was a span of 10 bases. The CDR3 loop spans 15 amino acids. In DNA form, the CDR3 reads TGCGCCAGCAGCTTGACAGTGGTAGGCACAGATACGCAGTATTTT. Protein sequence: CASSLTVVGTDTQYF.

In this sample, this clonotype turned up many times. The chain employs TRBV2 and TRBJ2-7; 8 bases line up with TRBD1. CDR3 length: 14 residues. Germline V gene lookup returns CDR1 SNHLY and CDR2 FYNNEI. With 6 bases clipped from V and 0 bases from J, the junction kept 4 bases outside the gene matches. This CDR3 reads CASSWTGSSYEQYF. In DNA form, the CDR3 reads TGTGCCAGCAGCTGGACAGGGAGCTCCTACGAGCAGTACTTC.

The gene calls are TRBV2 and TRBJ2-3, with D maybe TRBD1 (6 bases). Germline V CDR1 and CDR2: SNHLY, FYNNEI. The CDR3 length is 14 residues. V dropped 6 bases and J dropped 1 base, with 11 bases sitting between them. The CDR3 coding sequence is TGTGCCAGCAGGGGGTACAGGGGCACAGATACGCAGTATTTT. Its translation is CASRGYRGTDTQYF. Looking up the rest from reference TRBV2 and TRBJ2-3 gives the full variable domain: EPEVTQTPSHQVTQMGQEVILRCVPISNHLYFYWYRQILGQKVEFLVSFYNNEISEKSEIFDDQFSVERPDGSNFTLKIRSTKLEDSAMYFCASRGYRGTDTQYFGPGTRLTVL.

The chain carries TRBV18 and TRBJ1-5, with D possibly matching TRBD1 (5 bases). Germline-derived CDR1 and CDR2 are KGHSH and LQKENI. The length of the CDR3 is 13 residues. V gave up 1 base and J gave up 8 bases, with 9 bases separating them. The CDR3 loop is CASSPQGGEPQHF. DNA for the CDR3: TGTGCCAGCTCACCACAGGGAGGGGAGCCCCAGCATTTT.

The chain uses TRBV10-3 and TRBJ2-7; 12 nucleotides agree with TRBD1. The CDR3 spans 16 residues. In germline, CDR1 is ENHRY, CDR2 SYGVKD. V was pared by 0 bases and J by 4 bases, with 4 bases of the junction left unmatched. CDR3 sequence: CAISESGQGALYEQYF. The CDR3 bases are TGTGCCATCAGTGAGTCGGGACAGGGGGCTCTTTACGAGCAGTACTTC.

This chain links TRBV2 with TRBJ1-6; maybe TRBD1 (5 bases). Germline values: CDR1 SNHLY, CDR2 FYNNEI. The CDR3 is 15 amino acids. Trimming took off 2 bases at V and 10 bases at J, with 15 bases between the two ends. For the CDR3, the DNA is TGTGCCAGCAGTGAACAAGGGCAGGGTCAATCACCCCTCCACTTT. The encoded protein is CASSEQGQGQSPLHF.

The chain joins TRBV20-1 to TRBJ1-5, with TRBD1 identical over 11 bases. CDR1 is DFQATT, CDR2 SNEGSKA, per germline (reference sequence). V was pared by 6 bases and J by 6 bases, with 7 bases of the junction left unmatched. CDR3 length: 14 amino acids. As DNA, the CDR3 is TGCAGTGCCGGGACAGGGGGAGGGGGTCAGCCCCAGCATTTT. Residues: CSAGTGGGGQPQHF.

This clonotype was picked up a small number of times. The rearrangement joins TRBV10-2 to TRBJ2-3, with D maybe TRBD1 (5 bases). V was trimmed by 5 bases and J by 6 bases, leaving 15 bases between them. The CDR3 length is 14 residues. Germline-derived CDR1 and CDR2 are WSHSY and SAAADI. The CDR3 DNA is TGCGCCAGCAGTCCCTCCAGGGTGCCCGATACGCAGTATTTT. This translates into CASSPSRVPDTQYF.

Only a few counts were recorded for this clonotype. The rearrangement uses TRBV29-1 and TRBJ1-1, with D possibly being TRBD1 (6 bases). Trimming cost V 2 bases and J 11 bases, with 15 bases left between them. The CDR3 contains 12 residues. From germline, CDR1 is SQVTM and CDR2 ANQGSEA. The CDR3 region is CSVEPRGRGAFF. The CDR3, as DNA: TGCAGCGTTGAACCCAGGGGAAGAGGTGCTTTCTTT.

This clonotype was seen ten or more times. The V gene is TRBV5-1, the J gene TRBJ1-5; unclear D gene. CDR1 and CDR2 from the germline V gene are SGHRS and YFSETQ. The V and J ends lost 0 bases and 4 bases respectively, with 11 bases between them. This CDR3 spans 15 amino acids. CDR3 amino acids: CASSLDGQPNQPQHF. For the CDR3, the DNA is TGCGCCAGCAGCTTGGATGGGCAGCCTAATCAGCCCCAGCATTTT.

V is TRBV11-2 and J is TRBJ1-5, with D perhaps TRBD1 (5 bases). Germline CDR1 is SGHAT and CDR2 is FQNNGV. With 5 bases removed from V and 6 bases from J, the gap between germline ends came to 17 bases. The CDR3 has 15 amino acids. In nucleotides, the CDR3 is TGTGCCAGCAGCGTACGGTGGGGGGTGGGTCAGCCCCAGCATTTT. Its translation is CASSVRWGVGQPQHF.

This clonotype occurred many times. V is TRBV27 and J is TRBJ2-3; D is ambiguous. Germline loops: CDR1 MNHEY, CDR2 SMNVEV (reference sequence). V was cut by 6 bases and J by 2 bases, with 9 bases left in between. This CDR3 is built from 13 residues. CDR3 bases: TGTGCCAGCAGCCCTGCTCACACAGATACGCAGTATTTT. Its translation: CASSPAHTDTQYF.

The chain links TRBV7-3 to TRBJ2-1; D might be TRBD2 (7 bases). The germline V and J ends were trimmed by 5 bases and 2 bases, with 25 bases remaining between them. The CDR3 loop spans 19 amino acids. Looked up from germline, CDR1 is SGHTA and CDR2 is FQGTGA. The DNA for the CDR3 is TGTGCCAGCAGCAAACAAGGGGGGGGGAATTGGTATACCTACAATGAGCAGTTCTTC. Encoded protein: CASSKQGGGNWYTYNEQFF.